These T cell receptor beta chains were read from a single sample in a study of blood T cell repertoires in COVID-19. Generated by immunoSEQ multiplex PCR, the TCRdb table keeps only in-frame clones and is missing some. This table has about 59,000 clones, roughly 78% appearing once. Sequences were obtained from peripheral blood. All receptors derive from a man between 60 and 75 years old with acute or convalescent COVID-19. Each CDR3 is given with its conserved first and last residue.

CDR3aa: CASSEGEGWEITEAFF; j_gene: TRBJ1-1; v_gene: TRBV27
CDR3aa: CASSFLGRGNTGELFF; j_gene: TRBJ2-2; v_gene: TRBV28
CDR3aa: CASTKMTDLNYGYTF; j_gene: TRBJ1-2; v_gene: TRBV5-6
CDR3aa: CASSSQGYTGELFF; j_gene: TRBJ2-2; v_gene: TRBV19
CDR3aa: CASSPTGTGLLDSPLHF; j_gene: TRBJ1-6; v_gene: TRBV18
CDR3aa: CAISDPGVAGEQFF; j_gene: TRBJ2-1; v_gene: TRBV10-3
CDR3aa: CASGVDSGANVLTF; j_gene: TRBJ2-6; v_gene: TRBV28
CDR3aa: CASSPLAGGETGELFF; j_gene: TRBJ2-2; v_gene: TRBV11-1
CDR3aa: CASSSTLQGRINTEAFF; j_gene: TRBJ1-1; v_gene: TRBV3-1/TRBV3-2
CDR3aa: CASSDSTGTYEQYF; j_gene: TRBJ2-7; v_gene: TRBV3-1/TRBV3-2
CDR3aa: CASSRGQSNSPLHF; j_gene: TRBJ1-6; v_gene: TRBV6-1
CDR3aa: CASSFRTGTWGYTF; j_gene: TRBJ1-2; v_gene: TRBV5-6
CDR3aa: CASSSGLAGDTQYF; j_gene: TRBJ2-3; v_gene: TRBV7-7
CDR3aa: CASSFRSREGLSGNTIYF; j_gene: TRBJ1-3; v_gene: TRBV27
CDR3aa: CASSRGGPYEQYF; j_gene: TRBJ2-7; v_gene: TRBV7-8
CDR3aa: CASSLFDTEAFF; j_gene: TRBJ1-1; v_gene: TRBV11-1
CDR3aa: CASSTRTGSHLEQYF; j_gene: TRBJ2-7; v_gene: TRBV6-5
CDR3aa: CASSWTGGGQPQHF; j_gene: TRBJ1-5; v_gene: TRBV6-2/TRBV6-3
CDR3aa: CASSLQGQENTEAFF; j_gene: TRBJ1-1; v_gene: TRBV5-1
CDR3aa: CAISEPSIGTAPTGYTF; j_gene: TRBJ1-2; v_gene: TRBV10-3
CDR3aa: CASSLAQVSTGWPYEQYF; j_gene: TRBJ2-7; v_gene: TRBV7-8
CDR3aa: CASGTGTVVFGYTF; j_gene: TRBJ1-2; v_gene: TRBV10-2
CDR3aa: CASSRGLAGYNEQFF; j_gene: TRBJ2-1; v_gene: TRBV19
CDR3aa: CASKSLAEPVEQYF; j_gene: TRBJ2-7; v_gene: TRBV5-1
CDR3aa: CASSPLRQGRVYGYTF; j_gene: TRBJ1-2; v_gene: TRBV28
CDR3aa: CASSLAGQQETQYF; j_gene: TRBJ2-5; v_gene: TRBV5-1
CDR3aa: CASRAGTEKYEQYF; j_gene: TRBJ2-7; v_gene: TRBV14
CDR3aa: CASSSQGLDTEAFF; j_gene: TRBJ1-1; v_gene: TRBV6-6
CDR3aa: CASSQDRLTGQETQYF; j_gene: TRBJ2-5; v_gene: TRBV3-1/TRBV3-2
CDR3aa: CASSFNYDSQAPNEQFF; j_gene: TRBJ2-1; v_gene: TRBV5-1
CDR3aa: CASSHGSEEKLFF; j_gene: TRBJ1-4; v_gene: TRBV18
CDR3aa: CASSPGLAGADTQYF; j_gene: TRBJ2-3; v_gene: TRBV18
CDR3aa: CATAASGGKNIQYF; j_gene: TRBJ2-4; v_gene: TRBV24-1
CDR3aa: CASKGQGKSEQYF; j_gene: TRBJ2-7; v_gene: TRBV19
CDR3aa: CASSSILPQGAQYF; j_gene: TRBJ2-5; v_gene: TRBV5-1
CDR3aa: CASSLDVRGHHTEAFF; j_gene: TRBJ1-1; v_gene: TRBV11-2
CDR3aa: CASSKTSGRSQETQYF; j_gene: TRBJ2-5; v_gene: TRBV18
CDR3aa: CASSPLGTGGITEAFF; j_gene: TRBJ1-1; v_gene: TRBV5-5
CDR3aa: CASSKPPTDTQYF; j_gene: TRBJ2-3; v_gene: TRBV5-4
CDR3aa: CASSPDRGSGYTF; j_gene: TRBJ1-2; v_gene: TRBV11-2